What follows are 3 T cell receptor beta chains derived from one specimen sequenced in a study of blood T cell repertoires in COVID-19. The assay was immunoSEQ multiplex PCR, and TCRdb's table has in-frame clones only and misses some. The sample records approximately 440,000 clones, approximately 90% being singletons. Sequenced material: peripheral blood. The receptors shown here come from a woman in her forties or fifties with COVID-19, enrolled during active disease.

This clone was recorded a few times. The V call is TRBV5-6, the J call TRBJ1-5; D is uncertain. V was shortened by 0 bases and J by 5 bases, with 6 bases between the two germline ends. Germline loops: CDR1 SGHDT, CDR2 YYEEEE. This CDR3 spans 13 amino acids. The DNA for the CDR3 is TGTGCCAGCAGCTTGGGGCCAGATCAGCCCCAGCATTTT. Amino acids: CASSLGPDQPQHF.

The chain employs TRBV19 and TRBJ1-6; 7 bases fit TRBD1. The CDR3 runs to 15 residues. CDR1 is LNHDA, CDR2 SQIVND, per germline (reference sequence). V lost 4 bases, J lost 5 bases, and 5 bases stayed unmatched. CDR3 amino acids: CASSSRTGDNSPLHF. In DNA, the CDR3 is TGTGCCAGTAGTAGTAGGACAGGCGATAATTCACCCCTCCACTTT.

The chain carries TRBV6-2 or TRBV6-3 and TRBJ2-7; TRBD2 agrees at 14 bases. The CDR3 extends over 17 amino acids. J gave up 2 bases and V 0 bases, and 3 bases lay outside the gene matches. Germline V gene sequence: CDR1 MNHEY, CDR2 SVGEGT. CDR3 amino acids: CASSYSGLAGAAYEQYF. CDR3 coding DNA: TGTGCCAGCAGTTACTCGGGACTAGCGGGGGCCGCCTACGAGCAGTACTTC.